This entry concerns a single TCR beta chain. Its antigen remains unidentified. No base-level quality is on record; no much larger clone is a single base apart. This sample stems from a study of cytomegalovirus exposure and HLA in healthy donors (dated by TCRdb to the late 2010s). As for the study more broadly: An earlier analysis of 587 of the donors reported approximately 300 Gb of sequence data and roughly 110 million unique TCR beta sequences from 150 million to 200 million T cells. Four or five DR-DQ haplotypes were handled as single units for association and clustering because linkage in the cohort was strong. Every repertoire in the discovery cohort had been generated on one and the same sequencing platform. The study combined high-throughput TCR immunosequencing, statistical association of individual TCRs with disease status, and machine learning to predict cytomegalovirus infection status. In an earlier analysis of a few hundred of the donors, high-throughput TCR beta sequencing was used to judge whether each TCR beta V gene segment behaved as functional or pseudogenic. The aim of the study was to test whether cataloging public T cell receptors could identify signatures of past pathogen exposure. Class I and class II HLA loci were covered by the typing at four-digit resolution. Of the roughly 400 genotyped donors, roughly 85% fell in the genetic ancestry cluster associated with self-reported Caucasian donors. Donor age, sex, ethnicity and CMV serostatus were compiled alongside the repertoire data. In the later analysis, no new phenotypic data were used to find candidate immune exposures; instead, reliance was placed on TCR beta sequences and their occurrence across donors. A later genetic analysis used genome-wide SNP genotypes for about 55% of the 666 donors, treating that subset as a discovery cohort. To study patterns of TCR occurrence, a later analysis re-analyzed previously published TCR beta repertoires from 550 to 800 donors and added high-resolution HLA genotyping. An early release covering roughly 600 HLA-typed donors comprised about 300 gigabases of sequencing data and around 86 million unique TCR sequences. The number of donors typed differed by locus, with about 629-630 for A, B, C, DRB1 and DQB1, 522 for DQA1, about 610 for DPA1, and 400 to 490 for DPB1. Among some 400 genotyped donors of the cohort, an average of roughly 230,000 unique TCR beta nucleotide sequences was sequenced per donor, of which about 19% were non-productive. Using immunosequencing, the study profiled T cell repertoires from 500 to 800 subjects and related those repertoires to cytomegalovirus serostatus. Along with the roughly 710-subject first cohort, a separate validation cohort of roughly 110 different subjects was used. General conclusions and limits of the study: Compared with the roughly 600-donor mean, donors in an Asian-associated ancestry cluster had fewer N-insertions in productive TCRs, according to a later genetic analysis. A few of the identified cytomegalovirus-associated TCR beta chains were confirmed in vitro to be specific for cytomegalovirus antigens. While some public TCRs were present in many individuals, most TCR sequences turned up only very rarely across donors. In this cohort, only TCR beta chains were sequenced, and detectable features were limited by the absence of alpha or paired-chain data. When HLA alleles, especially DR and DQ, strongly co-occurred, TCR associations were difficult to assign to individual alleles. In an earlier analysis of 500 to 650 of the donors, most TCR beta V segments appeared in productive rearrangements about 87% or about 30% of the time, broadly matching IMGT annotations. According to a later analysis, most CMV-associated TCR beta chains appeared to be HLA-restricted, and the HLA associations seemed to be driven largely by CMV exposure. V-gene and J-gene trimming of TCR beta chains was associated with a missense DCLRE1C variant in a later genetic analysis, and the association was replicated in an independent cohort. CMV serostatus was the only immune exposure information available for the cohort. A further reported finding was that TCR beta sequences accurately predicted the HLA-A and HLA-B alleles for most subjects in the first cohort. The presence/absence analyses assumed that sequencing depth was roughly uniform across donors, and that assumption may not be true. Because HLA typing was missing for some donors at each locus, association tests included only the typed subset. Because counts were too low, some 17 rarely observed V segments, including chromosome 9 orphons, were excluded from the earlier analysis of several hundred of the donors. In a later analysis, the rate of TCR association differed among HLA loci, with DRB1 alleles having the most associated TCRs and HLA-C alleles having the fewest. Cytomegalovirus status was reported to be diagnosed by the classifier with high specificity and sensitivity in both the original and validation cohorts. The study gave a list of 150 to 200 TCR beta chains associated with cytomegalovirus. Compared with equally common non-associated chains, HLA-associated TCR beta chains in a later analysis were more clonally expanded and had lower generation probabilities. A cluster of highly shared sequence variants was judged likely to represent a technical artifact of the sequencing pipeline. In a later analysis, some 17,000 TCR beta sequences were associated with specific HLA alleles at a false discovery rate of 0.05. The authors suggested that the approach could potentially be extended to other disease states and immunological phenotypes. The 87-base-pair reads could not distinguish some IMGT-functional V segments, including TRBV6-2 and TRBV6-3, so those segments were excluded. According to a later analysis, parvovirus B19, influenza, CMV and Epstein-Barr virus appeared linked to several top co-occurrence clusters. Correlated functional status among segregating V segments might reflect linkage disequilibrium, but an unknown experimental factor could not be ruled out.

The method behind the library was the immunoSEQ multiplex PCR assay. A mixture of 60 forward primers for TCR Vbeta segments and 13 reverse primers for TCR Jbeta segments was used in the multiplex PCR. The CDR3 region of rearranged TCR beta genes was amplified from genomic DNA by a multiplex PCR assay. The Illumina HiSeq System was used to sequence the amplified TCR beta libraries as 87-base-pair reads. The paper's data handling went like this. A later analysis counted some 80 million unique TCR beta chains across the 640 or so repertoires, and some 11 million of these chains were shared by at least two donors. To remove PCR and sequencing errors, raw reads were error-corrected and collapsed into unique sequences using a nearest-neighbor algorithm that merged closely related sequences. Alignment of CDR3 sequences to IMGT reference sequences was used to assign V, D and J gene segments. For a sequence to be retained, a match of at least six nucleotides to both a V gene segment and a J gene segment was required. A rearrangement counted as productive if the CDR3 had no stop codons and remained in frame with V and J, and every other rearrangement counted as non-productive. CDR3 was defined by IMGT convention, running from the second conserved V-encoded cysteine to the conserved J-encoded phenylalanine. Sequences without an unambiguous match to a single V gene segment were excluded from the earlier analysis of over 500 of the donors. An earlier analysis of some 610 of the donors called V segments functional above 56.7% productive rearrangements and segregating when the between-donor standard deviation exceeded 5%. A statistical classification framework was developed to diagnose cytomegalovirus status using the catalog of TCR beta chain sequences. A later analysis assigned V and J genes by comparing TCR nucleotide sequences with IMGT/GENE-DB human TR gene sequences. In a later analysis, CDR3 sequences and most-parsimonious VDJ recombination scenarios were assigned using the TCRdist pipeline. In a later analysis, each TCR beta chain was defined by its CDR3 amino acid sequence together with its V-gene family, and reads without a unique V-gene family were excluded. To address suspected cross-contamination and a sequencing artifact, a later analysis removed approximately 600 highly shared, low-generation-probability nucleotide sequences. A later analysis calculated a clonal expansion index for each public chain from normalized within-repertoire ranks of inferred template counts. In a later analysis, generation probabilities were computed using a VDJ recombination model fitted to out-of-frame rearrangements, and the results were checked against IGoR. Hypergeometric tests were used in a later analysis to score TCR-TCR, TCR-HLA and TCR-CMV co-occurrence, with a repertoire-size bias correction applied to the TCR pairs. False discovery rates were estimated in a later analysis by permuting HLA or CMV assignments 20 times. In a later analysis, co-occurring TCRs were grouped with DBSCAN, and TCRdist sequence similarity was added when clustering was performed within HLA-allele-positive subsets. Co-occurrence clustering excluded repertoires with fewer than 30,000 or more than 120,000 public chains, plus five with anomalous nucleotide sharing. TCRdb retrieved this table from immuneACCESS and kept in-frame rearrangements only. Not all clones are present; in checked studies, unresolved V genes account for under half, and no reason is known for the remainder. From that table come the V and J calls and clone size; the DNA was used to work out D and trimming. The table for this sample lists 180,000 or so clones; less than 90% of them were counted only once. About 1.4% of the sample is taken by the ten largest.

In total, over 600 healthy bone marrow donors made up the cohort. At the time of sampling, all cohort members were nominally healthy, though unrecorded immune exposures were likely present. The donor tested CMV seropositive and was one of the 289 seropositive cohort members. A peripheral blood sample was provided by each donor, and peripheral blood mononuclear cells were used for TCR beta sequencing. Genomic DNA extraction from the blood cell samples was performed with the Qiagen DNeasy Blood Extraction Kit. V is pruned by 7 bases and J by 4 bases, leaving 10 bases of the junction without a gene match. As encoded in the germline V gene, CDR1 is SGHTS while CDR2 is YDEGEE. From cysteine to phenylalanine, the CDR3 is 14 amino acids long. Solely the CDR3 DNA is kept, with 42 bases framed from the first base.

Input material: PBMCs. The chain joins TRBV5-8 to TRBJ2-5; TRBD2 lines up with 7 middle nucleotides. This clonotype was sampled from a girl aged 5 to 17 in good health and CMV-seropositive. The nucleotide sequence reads TGTGCCAGCCTTGGGCGGGAGTTCCGAGAGACCCAGTACTTC. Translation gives CASLGREFRETQYF.